Below are 8 T cell receptor beta chains sequenced from a single sample in a study of technical replicates of blood from a few donors. Sequencing was performed with immunoSEQ multiplex PCR; in TCRdb, only in-frame clones are kept and a portion is missing. The sample has tens of thousands of clones, 95% seen once; the top ten hold more than 0.2%. Sequenced material: T cells isolated from PBMCs. All receptors derive from a human donor in good health.

The chain couples TRBV28 to TRBJ1-2, with 10 bases that match TRBD1. Germline V gene lookup returns CDR1 MDHEN and CDR2 SYDVKM. The CDR3 has 15 residues. J was trimmed by 2 bases and V by 3 bases; bases with no gene match: 3. The CDR3: CASSFGTGVNYGYTF. As DNA, the CDR3 is TGTGCCAGCAGTTTCGGGACAGGGGTCAACTATGGCTACACCTTC.

The gene calls are TRBV6-6 and TRBJ2-3; D is possibly TRBD2 (7 bases). Germline V gives CDR1 MNHNY, CDR2 SVGAGI (reference sequence). The CDR3 contains 13 residues. Here the CDR3 reads CAIRGGGKDTQYF. In DNA form, the CDR3 reads TGTGCGATCAGGGGCGGGGGTAAGGATACGCAGTATTTT.

In this sample, this clone turned up once. The J gene is TRBJ2-2, the V gene TRBV7-6; 7 bases are shared with TRBD2. The CDR3 extends over 15 amino acids. Losses at the gene ends were 3 bases for V and 6 bases for J; bases not matched to a gene: 7. The germline gives CDR1 SGHVS, CDR2 FNYEAQ. The CDR3 region is CASSLVKRGAGELFF. CDR3 in DNA: TGTGCCAGCAGCTTGGTGAAGCGGGGAGCCGGGGAGCTGTTTTTT.

The CDR3 nucleotides read TGCGCCAGCAGCTTCCCAGGCCCCGGGACAGGGGGAACCATGAACACTGAAGCTTTCTTT. This translates into CASSFPGPGTGGTMNTEAFF. The V and J genes are TRBV5-1 and TRBJ1-1; 11 bases align to TRBD1. V shed 2 bases, J shed 0 bases, and the junction held 15 bases outside the gene matches. Germline CDR1 reads SGHRS; CDR2 reads YFSETQ. The CDR3 has 20 residues.

V and J are TRBV23-1 and TRBJ2-1; TRBD2 matches at 15 bases. TRBV23-1 is labeled an ORF, and its function is uncertain. This CDR3 is 17 amino acids long. V lost 6 bases to trimming and J lost 2 bases; unmatched junction nucleotides: 5. The CDR3 region is CASSGLAGGKTYNEQFF. The CDR3 coding sequence is TGCGCCAGCAGCGGACTAGCGGGGGGGAAAACCTACAATGAGCAGTTCTTC.

The chain is built from TRBV13 and TRBJ2-2; TRBD2 is a possible D gene (6 bases). The germline CDR1 and CDR2 sequences are PRHDT and FYEKMQ (reference sequence). The V and J ends lost 3 bases and 1 base respectively, with 9 bases between them. The CDR3 consists of 15 residues. CDR3 residues: CASSFPGVNTGELFF. The DNA for the CDR3 is TGTGCCAGCAGCTTCCCGGGGGTGAACACCGGGGAGCTGTTTTTT.

The chain couples TRBV30 to TRBJ1-2; no clear D. The CDR3 consists of 12 residues. Germline V gene lookup returns CDR1 GTSNPN and CDR2 SVGIG (reference sequence). Deletions cut 4 bases from V and 6 bases from J, with 12 bases between. The CDR3 here is CAWNGETNGYTF. CDR3 bases: TGTGCCTGGAACGGAGAAACTAATGGCTACACCTTC.

The V and J genes are TRBV7-8 and TRBJ1-4, with D perhaps TRBD1 (5 bases). The ends were cut back, 3 bases at V and 4 bases at J, with 9 bases in the middle. Germline V gene lookup returns CDR1 SGHVS and CDR2 FQNEAQ. CDR3 size: 14 residues. The CDR3 region is CASSFQGRNEKLFF. The CDR3, as DNA: TGTGCCAGCAGCTTTCAGGGCCGTAATGAAAAACTGTTTTTT. The whole variable domain, filled in from reference TRBV7-8 and TRBJ1-4, reads GAGVSQSPRYKVAKRGQDVALRCDPISGHVSLFWYQQALGQGPEFLTYFQNEAQLDKSGLPSDRFFAERPEGSVSTLKIQRTQQEDSAVYLCASSFQGRNEKLFFGSGTQLSVL.